Following are 25 T cell receptor beta chains from one sample sequenced in a study of T cells in Graves' hyperthyroidism and ophthalmopathy. RNA transcripts were the template for amplifying TCR beta CDR3 regions. The HTBI primer set drove a first-round RT-PCR of the TCR CDR3. From the multiplex PCR reads, TCRdb called clonotypes with MiXCR, one entry per CDR3 protein. The table has around 700,000 distinct CDR3 sequences, about a third seen once. The sample comprised blood. The origin of the receptors is a middle-aged woman with Graves' hyperthyroidism.

The chain joins TRBV29-1 to TRBJ2-2; unclear D gene. Germline V gene sequence: CDR1 SQVTM, CDR2 ANQGSEA. The CDR3 spans 10 residues. Trimming removed 8 bases at V and 2 bases at J, with 3 bases between. In DNA, the CDR3 is TGCAGCTACAACACCGGGGAGCTGTTTTTT. This gives the protein CSYNTGELFF.

This clonotype showed up just a few times. This chain links TRBV29-1 with TRBJ1-2; the match to TRBD1 covers 8 bases. J gave up 3 bases and V 6 bases, and 15 bases lay outside the gene matches. CDR3 length: 16 amino acids. From germline, CDR1 is SQVTM and CDR2 ANQGSEA. The CDR3 DNA reads as TGCAGCGTCGCCCTTAACAGGGGGGAGGATTACTATGGCTACACCTTC. Protein product: CSVALNRGEDYYGYTF.

The CDR3 region is CATSVGTGETQYF. CDR3 bases: TGTGCCACCAGTGTGGGGACAGGGGAGACCCAGTACTTC. This sequence joins TRBV24-1 and TRBJ2-5; 9 bases align to TRBD1. The V gene's germline CDR1 is KGHDR and CDR2 SFDVKD. V shed 5 bases and J 5 bases; nucleotides not matched to a gene: 2. This CDR3 spans 13 amino acids.

As regards this clonotype: Its ends do not fully match the called genes, so a read error is possible. The rearrangement links TRBV10-3 to TRBJ2-2; 10 nucleotides agree with TRBD2. The CDR3 runs to 17 residues. Looked up from germline, CDR1 is ENHRY and CDR2 is SYGVKD. The CDR3 DNA is TGTGCCCTCAGATTGAGGTCTAGCGGGGGGAACACCGGGGAGCTGTTTTTT. It is translated as CALRLRSSGGNTGELFF.

This clonotype has more than one count but fewer than ten. The rearrangement links TRBV13 to TRBJ1-5; D possibly corresponds to TRBD1 (5 bases). V was trimmed by 6 bases and J by 2 bases, leaving 17 bases between them. CDR1 and CDR2 (germline): PRHDT, FYEKMQ (reference sequence). The CDR3 contains 16 residues. CDR3 DNA sequence: TGTGCCAGCAGTTTTCGGGGCCCCGGGGGCAATCAGCCCCAGCATTTT. Translating it yields CASSFRGPGGNQPQHF. Combining the CDR3 with reference TRBV13 and TRBJ1-5 gives the whole variable domain AAGVIQSPRHLIKEKRETATLKCYPIPRHDTVYWYQQGPGQDPQFLISFYEKMQSDKGSIPDRFSAQQFSDYHSELNMSSLELGDSALYFCASSFRGPGGNQPQHFGDGTRLSIL.

This clonotype was detected a few times. CDR3 amino acids: CATFRGRMNTEAFF. CDR3 sequence (DNA): TGTGCCACCTTTCGGGGCAGGATGAACACTGAAGCTTTCTTT. The chain links TRBV12-3 or TRBV12-4 to TRBJ1-1; possible D gene TRBD1, 5 bases. There are 14 residues in the CDR3. Trimming removed 10 bases from V and 0 bases from J, with 15 bases in between.

This clonotype was counted many times. The V gene is TRBV19, the J gene TRBJ2-2; the match to TRBD2 covers 7 bases. This CDR3 region has 14 residues. V dropped 6 bases and J dropped 2; count of bases not matched to a gene: 3. Germline values: CDR1 LNHDA, CDR2 SQIVND (reference sequence). Written as DNA, the CDR3 is TGTGCCAGTAGGCTAGCGGTCAACACCGGGGAGCTGTTTTTT. It translates to CASRLAVNTGELFF.

The V and J genes are TRBV7-9 and TRBJ1-2, with 8 bases identical to TRBD1. J lost 0 bases, V lost 5 bases, and 8 bases had no gene match. The CDR3 has 16 amino acids. Germline-derived CDR1 and CDR2 are SEHNR and FQNEAQ (reference sequence). CDR3 sequence reads: CASSPMDRDANYGYTF. The CDR3 DNA sequence: TGTGCCAGCAGCCCCATGGACAGGGACGCTAACTATGGCTACACCTTC. The full variable domain, its missing parts supplied by reference TRBV7-9 and TRBJ1-2, is DTGVSQNPRHKITKRGQNVTFRCDPISEHNRLYWYRQTLGQGPEFLTYFQNEAQLEKSRLLSDRFSAERPKGSFSTLEIQRTEQGDSAMYLCASSPMDRDANYGYTFGSGTRLTVV.

This clonotype has at least ten counts. J is TRBJ1-4 and V is TRBV2; 9 nucleotides align to TRBD1. CDR1 is SNHLY, CDR2 FYNNEI, per germline. The V gene end was trimmed by 8 bases and the J gene end by 8 bases; junction bases not matched to a gene: 9. The CDR3 loop spans 14 amino acids. Here the CDR3 DNA reads TGTGCCAGCTTTAAACAGGGGGCAGGGGAAAAACTGTTTTTT. It yields the protein CASFKQGAGEKLFF.

Of note for this clonotype: Being one base from a much bigger clone, this may be a read error. The chain couples TRBV6-5 to TRBJ2-7, with D hard to call. V lost 0 bases and J lost 3, with 6 bases in between. CDR3 length: 13 residues. CDR1 is MNHEY and CDR2 is SVGAGI in the germline V gene. The DNA for the CDR3 is TGTGCCAGCAGTTACTCGGCTAGCTACGAGCAGTACTTC. Residues: CASSYSASYEQYF.

This clonotype has more than one count but fewer than ten. This rearrangement joins TRBV4-2 to TRBJ1-4; D is unresolved. Germline loops: CDR1 LGHNA, CDR2 YNFKEQ. The V gene lost 1 base and the J gene lost 5 bases, with 11 bases spanning the gap. The CDR3 sequence is 15 residues long. The CDR3 bases are TGTGCCAGCAGCCAAGCGGAGGGTTTAAATGAAAAACTGTTTTTT. Residues: CASSQAEGLNEKLFF.

The J gene is TRBJ1-2, the V gene TRBV4-3; perhaps TRBD1 as D (6 bases). CDR3 size: 14 residues. V was trimmed by 4 bases and J by 3 bases, leaving 12 bases between them. Germline CDR1 reads LGHNA; CDR2 reads YSLEER. The CDR3 nucleotides are TGCGCCAGCAGCCGGGACAACAGGGACTATGGCTACACCTTC. Its protein is CASSRDNRDYGYTF.

This clonotype turned up a few times. At one of its ends the junction is not consistent with the germline gene, which may arise from a read error. V usage is TRBV10-3 and J usage is TRBJ2-7; D gene uncertain. The germline gives CDR1 ENHRY, CDR2 SYGVKD. CDR3 length equals 15 residues. CDR3 sequence reads: CASSYSNPGTYEQYF. DNA of the CDR3: TGTGCCAGCAGTTACTCGAATCCAGGAACCTACGAGCAGTACTTC.

The chain is built from TRBV5-4 and TRBJ2-7; 9 bases agree with TRBD1. CDR1 is SGHNT, CDR2 YYREEE, per germline (reference sequence). V lost 4 bases to trimming and J lost 5 bases; unmatched junction nucleotides: 10. The CDR3 is made up of 15 amino acids. CDR3 sequence (DNA): TGTGCCAGCAGCCCGCCCGGGACAGGGTTCCACGAGCAGTACTTC. Residues: CASSPPGTGFHEQYF.

Worth noting for this clonotype: This may be a read error, as it is one base from a much larger clone. The chain has TRBV13 and TRBJ2-5, with 8 nucleotides matching TRBD1. The germline V gene encodes CDR1 PRHDT and CDR2 FYEKMQ (reference sequence). The CDR3 runs to 12 residues. This CDR3 reads CASSFGLTGAIF. As DNA, the CDR3 is TGTGCCAGCAGCTTCGGGCTGACAGGGGCGATATTC.

The CDR3 loop reads CSASYGYEQYF. In DNA form, the CDR3 reads TGCAGTGCTAGTTATGGCTACGAGCAGTACTTC. The chain uses TRBV20-1 and TRBJ2-7; D is undetermined. CDR3 length: 11 residues. The V end lost 3 bases, the J end lost 3 bases, and 6 bases lay between the germline ends. Looked up from germline, CDR1 is DFQATT and CDR2 is SNEGSKA (reference sequence).

This clonotype was detected ten times or more. CDR3 sequence reads: CASSEFRATNEKLFF. CDR3 nucleotides: TGTGCCAGCAGTGAATTCAGGGCAACTAATGAAAAACTGTTTTTT. This chain connects TRBV25-1 to TRBJ1-4, with a tentative D call TRBD1 (5 bases). Germline lookup yields CDR1 MGHDK and CDR2 SYGVNS. Trimming left V 1 base short and J 0 bases short, with 6 bases between. This CDR3 has 15 residues.

On this clonotype itself: One junction end does not reproduce the germline sequence, and a read error may be involved. The CDR3 DNA is TGTGCCAGCAGCCAAGAAAAAAGACCCTTC. Its protein is CASSQEKRPF. The V and J genes are TRBV14 and TRBJ1-2, with unresolved D. CDR3 size: 10 residues. Germline CDR1 reads SGHDN; CDR2 reads FVKESK.

In nucleotides, the CDR3 is TGTGCCAGCAGCTTAGCTGGGACAGGGTGGAATTCACCCCTCCACTTT. Its translation is CASSLAGTGWNSPLHF. The J gene is TRBJ1-6, the V gene TRBV7-6, with 9 positions matching TRBD1. Losses at the gene ends were 0 bases for V and 7 bases for J; bases not matched to a gene: 4. The length of the CDR3 is 16 residues. In germline, CDR1 is SGHVS, CDR2 FNYEAQ.

This clonotype was seen repeatedly, ten times or more. In DNA form, the CDR3 reads TGTGCCAGCAGCCGAGGGACACCTGGAAACACCATATATTTT. Residues: CASSRGTPGNTIYF. The chain links TRBV7-9 to TRBJ1-3; TRBD1 might be the D (6 bases). Germline CDR1 reads SEHNR; CDR2 reads FQNEAQ (reference sequence). This CDR3 spans 14 amino acids. V was trimmed by 5 bases and J by 2 bases, leaving 10 bases between them. The complete variable domain, with remaining parts taken from reference TRBV7-9 and TRBJ1-3, reads DTGVSQNPRHKITKRGQNVTFRCDPISEHNRLYWYRQTLGQGPEFLTYFQNEAQLEKSRLLSDRFSAERPKGSFSTLEIQRTEQGDSAMYLCASSRGTPGNTIYFGEGSWLTVV.

The genes are TRBV4-3 and TRBJ2-7, with 9 nucleotides matching TRBD2. CDR1 is LGHNA and CDR2 is YSLEER in the germline V gene. Trimming cost V 1 base and J 5 bases; bases outside gene matches: 9. The CDR3 is made up of 16 amino acids. CDR3: CASSQARAGGENEQYF. As DNA, the CDR3 is TGCGCCAGCAGCCAAGCGAGAGCGGGAGGAGAAAACGAGCAGTACTTC.

The chain joins TRBV10-3 to TRBJ2-7; the match to TRBD2 covers 11 bases. Germline CDR1 is ENHRY and CDR2 is SYGVKD. The CDR3 consists of 17 residues. V shed 4 bases, J shed 3 bases, and the junction held 11 bases outside the gene matches. CDR3: CAISVGLAAPPFYEQYF. CDR3 bases: TGTGCCATCAGTGTGGGACTAGCGGCCCCCCCGTTCTACGAGCAGTACTTC.

The rearrangement joins TRBV6-4 to TRBJ1-1; 8 nucleotides match TRBD1. This CDR3 contains 17 residues. Germline V CDR1 and CDR2: MRHNA, SNTAGT. V was pared by 2 bases and J by 3 bases, with 11 bases of the junction left unmatched. Written as DNA, the CDR3 is TGTGCCAGCAGTGACGGTTACAGGGGGTTGTGGGACACTGAAGCTTTCTTT. It specifies CASSDGYRGLWDTEAFF.

The V gene is TRBV12-3 or TRBV12-4, the J gene TRBJ1-6, with 7 positions matching TRBD1. The CDR3 loop spans 15 amino acids. The V and J ends lost 6 bases and 5 bases, in that order; junction bases with no gene match: 7. CDR3 nucleotide sequence: TGTGCCAGCAGGACTACGGGACAGAATAATTCACCCCTCCACTTT. It codes for CASRTTGQNNSPLHF.

About this clonotype: Compared with germline, one end of the junction differs, possibly owing to a read error. The V and J genes are TRBV7-2 and TRBJ1-2; 8 bases align to TRBD1. Germline values: CDR1 SGHTA, CDR2 FQGNSA. The CDR3 length is 16 residues. For the CDR3, the DNA is TGTTCCAGCAGCCGAACCGGACAGGGCCCCAGCTATGGCTACACCTTC. Protein product: CSSSRTGQGPSYGYTF.